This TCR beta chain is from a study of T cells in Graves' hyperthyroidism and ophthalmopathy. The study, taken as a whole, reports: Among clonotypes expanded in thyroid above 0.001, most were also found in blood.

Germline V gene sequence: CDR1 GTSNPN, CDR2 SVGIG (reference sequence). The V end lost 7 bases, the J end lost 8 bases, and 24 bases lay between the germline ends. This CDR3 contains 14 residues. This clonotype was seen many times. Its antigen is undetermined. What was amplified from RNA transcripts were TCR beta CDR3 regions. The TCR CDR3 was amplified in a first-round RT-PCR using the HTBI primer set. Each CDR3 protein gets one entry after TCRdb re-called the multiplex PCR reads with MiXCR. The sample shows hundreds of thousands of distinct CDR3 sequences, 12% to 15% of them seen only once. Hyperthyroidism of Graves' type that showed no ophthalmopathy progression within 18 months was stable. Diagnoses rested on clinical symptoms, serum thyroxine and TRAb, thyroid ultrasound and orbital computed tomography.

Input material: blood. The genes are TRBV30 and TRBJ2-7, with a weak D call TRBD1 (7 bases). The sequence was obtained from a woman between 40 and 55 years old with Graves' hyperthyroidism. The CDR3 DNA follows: TGTGCCTCCTCACAGGGGACTCCTTTTTTCAAGCAGTACTTC. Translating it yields CASSQGTPFFKQYF.